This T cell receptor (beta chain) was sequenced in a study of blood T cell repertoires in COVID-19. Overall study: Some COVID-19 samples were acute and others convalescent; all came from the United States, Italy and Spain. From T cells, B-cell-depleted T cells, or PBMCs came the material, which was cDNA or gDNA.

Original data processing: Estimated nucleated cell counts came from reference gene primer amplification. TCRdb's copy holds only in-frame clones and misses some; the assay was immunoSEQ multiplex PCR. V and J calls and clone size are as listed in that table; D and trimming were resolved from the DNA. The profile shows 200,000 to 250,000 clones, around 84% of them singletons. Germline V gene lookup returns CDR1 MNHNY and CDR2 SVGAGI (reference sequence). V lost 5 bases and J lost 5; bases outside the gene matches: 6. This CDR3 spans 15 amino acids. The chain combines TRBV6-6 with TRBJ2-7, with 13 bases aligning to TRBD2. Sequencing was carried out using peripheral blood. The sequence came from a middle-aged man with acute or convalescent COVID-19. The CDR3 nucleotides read TGTGCCAGCAGTCCTCGACTAGCGGGGGGTAACGAGCAGTACTTC. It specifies CASSPRLAGGNEQYF.